A single sample is the source of the 18 T cell receptor beta chains below, sequenced in a study of shared clonotypes between healthy human individuals (dated by TCRdb to the early 2020s). CD8 naive samples consisted of CD45RO-negative cells that were positively selected for CCR7, yielding a CD45RA+CCR7+ population without TemRA cells. The library was obtained by the immunoSEQ multiplex PCR assay. The clones in this table, taken by TCRdb from immuneACCESS, are in-frame only. Not every clone is retained; where verified, under half of the shortfall comes from an unresolved V gene, and the cause of the rest is unknown. The sample records about 600,000 clones, roughly 95% of which are singletons. Of the sample, around 0.097% falls within the top ten clones. The specimen was naive CD8+ T cells sorted from blood. The sample's cell subset or site label is to be understood as: CD45RA+CCR7+. All receptors derive from a woman aged 30 to 39 in good health.

This chain connects TRBV15 to TRBJ2-7, with TRBD2 as a possible D gene (6 bases). CDR3 length equals 16 residues. V was pared by 1 base and J by 4 bases, with 17 bases between. The germline gives CDR1 LNHNV, CDR2 YYDKDF (reference sequence). CDR3: CATSRGVSREKYEQYF. CDR3 in DNA: TGTGCCACCAGCAGAGGGGTGTCTCGGGAGAAGTACGAGCAGTACTTC.

The genes are TRBV7-9 and TRBJ1-1; TRBD1 matches at 10 bases. CDR1 is SEHNR, CDR2 FQNEAQ, per germline (reference sequence). The CDR3 runs to 15 residues. V trimming: 4 bases; J trimming: 3 bases; junction bases outside the gene matches: 5. CDR3 region: CASSWGQGSYTEAFF. The CDR3 nucleotides are TGTGCCAGCAGCTGGGGACAGGGGAGCTACACTGAAGCTTTCTTT.

The gene calls are TRBV30 and TRBJ1-3; a weak D match, TRBD1 (5 bases). The CDR3 has 12 residues. V lost 3 bases, J lost 3 bases, and 6 bases lay in between. Germline-derived CDR1 and CDR2 are GTSNPN and SVGIG (reference sequence). CDR3 coding DNA: TGTGCCTGGAGGGGGGATGGAAACACCATATATTTT. Translating it yields CAWRGDGNTIYF.

The chain uses TRBV27 and TRBJ2-7; D is perhaps TRBD1 or TRBD2 (5 bases each). Germline values: CDR1 MNHEY, CDR2 SMNVEV (reference sequence). Trimming left V 8 bases short and J 1 base short, with 18 bases between. This CDR3 contains 15 residues. The CDR3 bases are TGTGCCAGCCGGCTGGGGACCGCCATGTCCTACGAGCAGTACTTC. Translated, it gives CASRLGTAMSYEQYF.

The chain has TRBV6-8 and TRBJ2-2, with D perhaps TRBD1 or TRBD2 (5 bases each). The CDR3 contains 16 residues. Germline CDR1 reads MNHGY; CDR2 reads SAAAGT. Trimming removed 10 bases from V and 4 bases from J, with 22 bases in between. The CDR3 sequence: CANIPLGTGSTGELFF. For the CDR3, the DNA is TGTGCCAACATCCCTTTGGGGACGGGGTCCACCGGGGAGCTGTTTTTT.

This chain connects TRBV6-1 to TRBJ1-5; D possibly corresponds to TRBD1 (5 bases). From germline, CDR1 is MNHNS and CDR2 SASEGT. The germline V and J ends were trimmed by 3 bases and 4 bases, with 10 bases remaining between them. This CDR3 comprises 14 residues. The CDR3, as DNA: TGTGCCAGCAGTGACAGGGAGAAGAATCAGCCCCAGCATTTT. Protein: CASSDREKNQPQHF.

V is TRBV6-5 and J is TRBJ2-1, with D unclear. Per germline, CDR1 MNHEY and CDR2 SVGAGI. Between the trimmed V and J ends, which lost 5 bases and 4 bases, there was a span of 15 bases. The CDR3 runs to 15 residues. The CDR3 DNA sequence: TGTGCCAGCAGTACTACGCGTGACTTATACAATGAGCAGTTCTTC. The encoded protein is CASSTTRDLYNEQFF.

The CDR3 DNA is TGTGCCAGCAGCTGGAGGGGAAGGGGAAACACCATATATTTT. This codes for CASSWRGRGNTIYF. The chain carries TRBV5-8 and TRBJ1-3, with D possibly being TRBD1 (5 bases). From germline, CDR1 is SGHTS and CDR2 YDEGEE. The V end lost 3 bases, the J end lost 4 bases, and 11 bases lay between the germline ends. This CDR3 is built from 14 residues.

The V call is TRBV12-1, the J call TRBJ2-4; the table's D call, TRBD2, was not checked against the DNA. TRBV12-1 is a listed pseudogene. The CDR3 is made up of 10 amino acids. CDR3 bases: TGTGCCAGCAGCTCGGGGACTTCCTTCTTC. Residues: CASSSGTSFF.

This clone was recorded only once. The chain has TRBV7-9 and TRBJ2-3; the D gene is possibly TRBD2 (5 bases). V lost 5 bases and J lost 11, with 8 bases in between. The CDR3 has 10 residues. Germline V gene data show CDR1 as SEHNR and CDR2 as FQNEAQ (reference sequence). CDR3 coding DNA: TGTGCCAGCAGCCCTAGCAAGCAGTATTTT. Translation: CASSPSKQYF. Full variable domain (remainder filled in from reference TRBV7-9 and TRBJ2-3): DTGVSQNPRHKITKRGQNVTFRCDPISEHNRLYWYRQTLGQGPEFLTYFQNEAQLEKSRLLSDRFSAERPKGSFSTLEIQRTEQGDSAMYLCASSPSKQYFGPGTRLTVL.

This chain links TRBV29-1 with TRBJ1-2, with no clear D. CDR1 and CDR2 (germline): SQVTM, ANQGSEA. The CDR3 runs 12 residues. The V gene lost 4 bases and the J gene lost 6 bases, with 12 bases spanning the gap. In nucleotides, the CDR3 is TGCAGCGTTGGGGAGATGCCTGATGGCTACACCTTC. This encodes CSVGEMPDGYTF.

This chain's CDR3 is CASSLGYSETYNEQFF. CDR3 DNA: TGTGCCAGCAGCTTAGGCTACTCCGAAACCTACAATGAGCAGTTCTTC. The rearrangement links TRBV13 to TRBJ2-1; D not certain. This CDR3 region has 16 residues. Germline values: CDR1 PRHDT, CDR2 FYEKMQ (reference sequence). V was clipped by 0 bases and J by 2 bases, with 11 bases between them.

This chain links TRBV27 with TRBJ2-1, with TRBD2 matching over 11 bases. The CDR3 length is 15 residues. After removal of 5 bases from V and 6 bases from J, the junction contained 6 bases not matched to a gene. Germline CDR1 reads MNHEY; CDR2 reads SMNVEV (reference sequence). The CDR3 nucleotides are TGTGCCAGCAGTGTACTAGCGGGAGTAGTCAATGAGCAGTTCTTC. Protein product: CASSVLAGVVNEQFF.

The J gene is TRBJ1-2, the V gene TRBV29-1, with 11 positions matching TRBD1. CDR1 is SQVTM, CDR2 ANQGSEA, per germline. The CDR3 sequence is 15 residues long. Losses at the gene ends were 2 bases for V and 3 bases for J; bases not matched to a gene: 5. The chain's CDR3 is CSVERTGGIDYGYTF. For the CDR3, the DNA is TGCAGCGTTGAACGGACAGGGGGCATCGACTATGGCTACACCTTC.

In this sample, this clone turned up once. The chain couples TRBV4-1 to TRBJ2-7; the D gene could be TRBD1 or TRBD2 (5 bases each). The CDR3 has 14 amino acids. Germline-derived CDR1 and CDR2 are MGHRA and YSYEKL. Trimming left V 4 bases short and J 3 bases short, with 13 bases between. The CDR3 DNA is TGCGCCAGCAGCCCCCCCGGGGACCGCTACGAGCAGTACTTC. As protein: CASSPPGDRYEQYF.

The chain recombines TRBV5-4 with TRBJ1-1; 12 bases agree with TRBD1. CDR3 length: 14 residues. Germline V gene sequence: CDR1 SGHNT, CDR2 YYREEE (reference sequence). The ends lost 9 bases at V and 5 bases at J; junction bases unmatched: 8. CDR3 amino acids: CATARDRGQTEAFF. In DNA form, the CDR3 reads TGTGCCACCGCCCGGGACAGGGGGCAGACTGAAGCTTTCTTT.

This rearrangement joins TRBV11-2 to TRBJ2-2, with TRBD2 as a possible D gene (6 bases). CDR1 is SGHAT and CDR2 is FQNNGV in the germline V gene. The CDR3 is 18 amino acids. Trimming took 2 bases from V and 3 from J, leaving 19 bases between them. CDR3 in DNA: TGTGCCAGCAGCTTATTGGAATCGGACTTAGCGGACACCGGGGAGCTGTTTTTT. Residues: CASSLLESDLADTGELFF.

The chain uses TRBV5-1 and TRBJ2-1; a weak D match, TRBD2 (6 bases). Trimming pared 2 bases from V and 4 bases from J, leaving 7 bases between. Germline CDR1 SGHRS, CDR2 YFSETQ. This CDR3 region has 13 residues. CDR3 sequence reads: CASSLGTYNEQFF. In DNA, the CDR3 is TGCGCCAGCAGCTTAGGGACTTACAATGAGCAGTTCTTC.